The 32 T cell receptor beta chains below were found in one sample sequenced in a study of blood T cell repertoires in COVID-19. Assay: immunoSEQ multiplex PCR; the TCRdb copy retains only in-frame clones and omits some. The sample has under 300,000 clones, roughly four fifths seen once. The specimen sequenced was peripheral blood. These receptors originate from a man aged 30 to 45 who had recovered from COVID-19.

The chain couples TRBV6-5 to TRBJ1-1, with a possible D match to TRBD1 (6 bases). V was cut by 7 bases and J by 4 bases, with 16 bases left in between. Germline CDR1 is MNHEY and CDR2 is SVGAGI. The CDR3 contains 14 residues. The CDR3 reads CASTPSGDGTEAFF. The DNA for the CDR3 is TGTGCCAGCACCCCGTCAGGGGACGGCACTGAAGCTTTCTTT.

This chain uses TRBV19 with TRBJ1-4; D may be TRBD1 (5 bases). The V end was cut by 3 bases, the J end by 8 bases, with 7 bases between. Germline V lookup: CDR1 LNHDA, CDR2 SQIVND (reference sequence). The CDR3 contains 12 residues. CDR3 in amino acids: CASSIRTEKLFF. The CDR3 coding sequence is TGTGCCAGTAGTATCCGGACAGAAAAACTGTTTTTT.

V is TRBV5-8 and J is TRBJ2-2; 7 nucleotides align to TRBD1. Germline lookup yields CDR1 SGHTS and CDR2 YDEGEE. The trim removed 6 bases at V and 3 bases at J, leaving 8 bases unmatched. The CDR3 runs to 15 residues. The CDR3 region has the DNA TGTGCCAGCACTTTTCCGACAGGGTACACCGGGGAGCTGTTTTTT. Encoded protein: CASTFPTGYTGELFF.

Written as DNA, the CDR3 is TGTGCCAGCAGCTTACAGAGCGGGGCCTACAATGAGCAGTTCTTC. This codes for CASSLQSGAYNEQFF. The chain is built from TRBV7-2 and TRBJ2-1; 7 bases are shared with TRBD2. This CDR3 is 15 amino acids long. The V gene end was trimmed by 2 bases and the J gene end by 2 bases; junction bases not matched to a gene: 3. Germline V gene sequence: CDR1 SGHTA, CDR2 FQGNSA. The full variable domain, completed using reference TRBV7-2 and TRBJ2-1, is GAGVSQSPSNKVTEKGKDVELRCDPISGHTALYWYRQSLGQGLEFLIYFQGNSAPDKSGLPSDRFSAERTGGSVSTLTIQRTQQEDSAVYLCASSLQSGAYNEQFFGPGTRLTVL.

The rearrangement uses TRBV10-1 and TRBJ2-1; D is perhaps TRBD1 (5 bases). Germline assignment: CDR1 WNHNN and CDR2 SYGVQD (reference sequence). This CDR3 has 14 residues. Between the trimmed V and J ends, which lost 3 bases and 1 base, there was a span of 7 bases. As DNA, the CDR3 is TGCGCCAGCAGTGAATCAGGGTCCTACAATGAGCAGTTCTTC. Translation gives CASSESGSYNEQFF.

In this sample, this clone turned up once. V and J are TRBV10-1 and TRBJ2-3; TRBD1 matches 9 bases. With 2 bases clipped from V and 3 bases from J, the junction kept 3 bases outside the gene matches. The CDR3 is made up of 15 amino acids. CDR1 is WNHNN, CDR2 SYGVQD, per germline (reference sequence). The CDR3 is CASSEPGQGTDTQYF. CDR3 DNA: TGCGCCAGCAGTGAGCCGGGACAGGGTACAGATACGCAGTATTTT.

The chain joins TRBV2 to TRBJ2-3; the D is unclear. CDR1 SNHLY and CDR2 FYNNEI come from the germline V gene. This CDR3 spans 13 amino acids. Trimming pared 7 bases from V and 0 bases from J, leaving 8 bases between. CDR3: CASTLLSTDTQYF. The CDR3 bases are TGTGCCAGCACCCTCCTCAGCACAGATACGCAGTATTTT.

DNA of the CDR3: TGTGCCAGCGGACAGGAAAACTATAATTCACCCCTCCACTTT. It encodes CASGQENYNSPLHF. This chain links TRBV5-4 with TRBJ1-6; 7 bases agree with TRBD1. Trimming removed 7 bases from V and 3 bases from J; junction bases left unmatched: 4. Germline assignment: CDR1 SGHNT and CDR2 YYREEE (reference sequence). This CDR3 is built from 14 residues.

The chain employs TRBV7-8 and TRBJ2-2; TRBD2 is a possible D gene (7 bases). This CDR3 has 17 residues. The ends were cut back, 5 bases at V and 4 bases at J, with 20 bases in the middle. Per the germline V gene, CDR1 is SGHVS and CDR2 is FQNEAQ. CDR3: CASSPTRGAGGTGELFF. In nucleotides, the CDR3 is TGTGCCAGCAGCCCGACTCGGGGGGCCGGCGGCACCGGGGAGCTGTTTTTT.

The chain has TRBV6-6 and TRBJ2-5, with 10 bases fitting TRBD1. Germline V gene data show CDR1 as MNHNY and CDR2 as SVGAGI (reference sequence). This CDR3 contains 15 residues. The J segment lost 3 bases and the V segment lost 7 bases, leaving 8 bases of the junction unmatched. The CDR3 is CASKYSGQGKETQYF. The CDR3 DNA sequence: TGTGCCAGCAAATATTCGGGACAGGGGAAAGAGACCCAGTACTTC.

Notes on this clone: The same CDR3 can be traced to other DNA sequences in this sample. The chain links TRBV19 to TRBJ1-1, with unresolved D. Germline lookup yields CDR1 LNHDA and CDR2 SQIVND (reference sequence). The CDR3 runs 13 residues. Trimming shortened V by 5 bases and J by 1 base, and 8 bases separated the two germline ends. The CDR3 DNA reads TGTGCCAGTAGTGTAACAGCGAACACTGAAGCTTTCTTT. Residues: CASSVTANTEAFF. Looking up the rest from reference TRBV19 and TRBJ1-1 gives the full variable domain: DGGITQSPKYLFRKEGQNVTLSCEQNLNHDAMYWYRQDPGQGLRLIYYSQIVNDFQKGDIAEGYSVSREKKESFPLTVTSAQKNPTAFYLCASSVTANTEAFFGQGTRLTVV.

The chain joins TRBV7-9 to TRBJ1-4; weak D call: TRBD1 (5 bases). CDR1 is SEHNR and CDR2 is FQNEAQ in the germline V gene (reference sequence). This CDR3 has 17 residues. The ends were cut back, 5 bases at V and 0 bases at J, with 16 bases in the middle. The CDR3 region has the DNA TGTGCCAGCAGCCCACTCAGGGATCTTGCAACTAATGAAAAACTGTTTTTT. It translates to CASSPLRDLATNEKLFF.

The rearrangement links TRBV5-1 to TRBJ1-1; weak D call: TRBD1 (5 bases). Trimming left V 4 bases short and J 3 bases short, with 10 bases between. Germline V lookup: CDR1 SGHRS, CDR2 YFSETQ. The CDR3 extends over 13 amino acids. This chain's CDR3 is CASSGNRYTEAFF. The CDR3 bases are TGCGCCAGCAGCGGGAACAGGTACACTGAAGCTTTCTTT.

This clone was picked up a small number of times. The V call is TRBV7-9, the J call TRBJ2-2; perhaps TRBD1 as D (6 bases). The V end was cut by 4 bases, the J end by 8 bases, with 17 bases between. The CDR3 sequence is 15 residues long. Germline V gene data show CDR1 as SEHNR and CDR2 as FQNEAQ (reference sequence). The CDR3 protein is CASSSRQDGRGELFF. CDR3 nucleotides: TGTGCCAGCAGCTCAAGACAGGATGGCCGGGGGGAGCTGTTTTTT.

The chain combines TRBV7-9 with TRBJ2-1; 10 bases are a match to TRBD1. In germline, CDR1 is SEHNR, CDR2 FQNEAQ (reference sequence). With 3 bases clipped from V and 6 bases from J, the junction kept 5 bases outside the gene matches. The CDR3 has 15 residues. The DNA of the CDR3 is TGTGCCAGCAGCTTTGGGACAGGGGTCATCAATGAGCAGTTCTTC. Residues: CASSFGTGVINEQFF.

This clone is a singleton in its sample. V is TRBV9 and J is TRBJ2-1, with 9 positions matching TRBD2. V trimming: 5 bases; J trimming: 8 bases; junction bases outside the gene matches: 11. Germline loops: CDR1 SGDLS, CDR2 YYNGEE. This CDR3 contains 15 residues. The CDR3 DNA reads TGTGCCAGCAGTGGCGGGCGGGGGGGCCTCGATGAGCAGTTCTTC. Its translation is CASSGGRGGLDEQFF. The variable domain in full, with the rest retrieved from reference TRBV9 and TRBJ2-1, is DSGVTQTPKHLITATGQRVTLRCSPRSGDLSVYWYQQSLDQGLQFLIQYYNGEERAKGNILERFSAQQFPDLHSELNLSSLELGDSALYFCASSGGRGGLDEQFFGPGTRLTVL.

The chain recombines TRBV7-8 with TRBJ2-1; 8 bases are shared with TRBD1. Germline CDR1 reads SGHVS; CDR2 reads FQNEAQ. V lost 4 bases and J lost 3; bases outside the gene matches: 5. The CDR3 spans 15 residues. CDR3: CASSSGQGIYNEQFF. The CDR3, as DNA: TGTGCCAGCAGCTCCGGACAGGGAATCTACAATGAGCAGTTCTTC.

The chain joins TRBV5-1 to TRBJ2-2; D is uncertain. Germline CDR1 reads SGHRS; CDR2 reads YFSETQ. V gave up 6 bases and J gave up 3 bases, with 12 bases separating them. This CDR3 is built from 14 residues. CDR3 nucleotides: TGCGCCAGCAAGCTTGTAGAATACACCGGGGAGCTGTTTTTT. Its translation is CASKLVEYTGELFF.

This clone was picked up one time. The chain uses TRBV18 and TRBJ2-5, with D possibly being TRBD1 (5 bases). Per the germline V gene, CDR1 is KGHSH and CDR2 is LQKENI. The length of the CDR3 is 14 residues. V was trimmed by 3 bases and J by 5 bases, leaving 13 bases between them. The CDR3 DNA follows: TGTGCCAGCTCACCCCTCCCCAGGGCGGAGACCCAGTACTTC. Its translation: CASSPLPRAETQYF.

This chain links TRBV4-2 with TRBJ1-1, with 12 bases fitting TRBD1. Germline assignment: CDR1 LGHNA and CDR2 YNFKEQ. Trimming took 1 base from V and 4 from J; bases not matched to a gene: 7. The CDR3 runs 17 residues. The CDR3 protein is CASSQAGDRGHGTEAFF. The CDR3 DNA sequence: TGTGCCAGCAGCCAAGCTGGGGACAGGGGGCACGGCACTGAAGCTTTCTTT.

The chain has TRBV11-2 and TRBJ2-3; D might be TRBD2 (5 bases). Germline CDR1 is SGHAT and CDR2 is FQNNGV. Trimming cost V 1 base and J 0 bases, with 8 bases left between them. CDR3 length equals 15 residues. CDR3 in DNA: TGTGCCAGCAGCTTAGCGGGAATGAGCACAGATACGCAGTATTTT. Protein: CASSLAGMSTDTQYF.

The chain couples TRBV19 to TRBJ1-5; D gene uncertain. Per germline, CDR1 LNHDA and CDR2 SQIVND (reference sequence). The CDR3 is made up of 15 amino acids. V was trimmed by 4 bases and J by 3 bases, leaving 13 bases between them. The CDR3 DNA reads as TGTGCCAGTAGTAAGGAGGGAGGGAACAATCAGCCCCAGCATTTT. It yields the protein CASSKEGGNNQPQHF.

V usage is TRBV6-1 and J usage is TRBJ2-5; a possible D gene is TRBD2 (5 bases). The V and J ends lost 2 bases and 1 base respectively, with 14 bases between them. This CDR3 comprises 16 residues. Germline V gives CDR1 MNHNS, CDR2 SASEGT. CDR3 region: CASSEWGRSGQETQYF. CDR3 nucleotide sequence: TGTGCCAGCAGTGAATGGGGTAGGAGCGGCCAAGAGACCCAGTACTTC.

The chain couples TRBV19 to TRBJ1-2, with 12 bases lining up with TRBD1. CDR1 LNHDA and CDR2 SQIVND come from the germline V gene (reference sequence). This CDR3 has 17 amino acids. V lost 7 bases, J lost 2 bases, and 11 bases stayed unmatched. CDR3 coding DNA: TGTGCCAGTACCTTCACCGGGACAGGGGGCCGCAACTATGGCTACACCTTC. This translates into CASTFTGTGGRNYGYTF.

The V call is TRBV28, the J call TRBJ1-1; perhaps TRBD1 as D (5 bases). CDR1 and CDR2 (germline): MDHEN, SYDVKM. Trimming took off 6 bases at V and 4 bases at J, with 18 bases between the two ends. CDR3 length: 15 amino acids. The CDR3: CASSQYRAGITEAFF. In DNA form, the CDR3 reads TGTGCCAGCAGCCAATATAGGGCAGGGATCACTGAAGCTTTCTTT. Full variable domain (remainder filled in from reference TRBV28 and TRBJ1-1): DVKVTQSSRYLVKRTGEKVFLECVQDMDHENMFWYRQDPGLGLRLIYFSYDVKMKEKGDIPEGYSVSREKKERFSLILESASTNQTSMYLCASSQYRAGITEAFFGQGTRLTVV.

The V gene is TRBV9, the J gene TRBJ1-1; D is unclear. V lost 0 bases to trimming and J lost 1 base, with 10 bases between them. Germline assignment: CDR1 SGDLS and CDR2 YYNGEE. CDR3 length: 15 residues. The CDR3 DNA reads TGTGCCAGCAGCGTAGATGTCAGGTCGAACACTGAAGCTTTCTTT. This gives the protein CASSVDVRSNTEAFF.

J is TRBJ2-7 and V is TRBV7-9, with D perhaps TRBD1 (5 bases). The CDR3 runs to 16 residues. Trimming took 1 base from V and 0 from J, leaving 13 bases between them. The germline gives CDR1 SEHNR, CDR2 FQNEAQ (reference sequence). CDR3 DNA sequence: TGTGCCAGCAGCTTAGTCTCTAGGGGATGCTCCTACGAGCAGTACGTC. This encodes CASSLVSRGCSYEQYV.

This clone was detected a few times. This chain joins TRBV19 and TRBJ1-6, with 8 bases that match TRBD1. V trimming: 6 bases; J trimming: 6 bases; junction bases outside the gene matches: 7. Looked up from germline, CDR1 is LNHDA and CDR2 is SQIVND (reference sequence). This CDR3 comprises 15 residues. The CDR3 nucleotides are TGTGCCAGTAGAGGGGGTACAGGGGGTAATTCACCCCTCCACTTT. Encoded protein: CASRGGTGGNSPLHF.

The V and J genes are TRBV7-9 and TRBJ2-3; weak D call: TRBD2 (6 bases). The CDR3 totals 18 residues. V was clipped by 0 bases and J by 0 bases, with 16 bases between them. Looked up from germline, CDR1 is SEHNR and CDR2 is FQNEAQ (reference sequence). The CDR3 DNA follows: TGTGCCAGCAGCTTAGCGCGGGACTCCTATACAAGCACAGATACGCAGTATTTT. Encoded protein: CASSLARDSYTSTDTQYF.

This CDR3 is CASSQDSTVANYGYTF. DNA for the CDR3: TGTGCCAGCAGCCAAGATTCGACAGTTGCTAACTATGGCTACACCTTC. The chain uses TRBV4-2 and TRBJ1-2, with D perhaps TRBD1 (5 bases). This CDR3 spans 16 amino acids. Germline V CDR1 and CDR2: LGHNA, YNFKEQ. V was clipped by 0 bases and J by 0 bases, with 11 bases between them.

There are a few counts of this clone. The chain has TRBV11-2 and TRBJ1-3; D unresolved. V lost 4 bases and J lost 2, with 3 bases in between. There are 12 residues in the CDR3. Per the germline V gene, CDR1 is SGHAT and CDR2 is FQNNGV. This chain's CDR3 is CASSSAGNTIYF. CDR3 DNA: TGTGCCAGCAGCTCCGCTGGAAACACCATATATTTT.

This chain connects TRBV2 to TRBJ2-7, with TRBD1 matching 10 bases. Losses at the gene ends were 6 bases for V and 4 bases for J; bases not matched to a gene: 6. Germline V gene sequence: CDR1 SNHLY, CDR2 FYNNEI. This CDR3 has 14 residues. The CDR3 DNA is TGTGCCAGCAGGGAGGACAGGGGGAATTACGAGCAGTACTTC. This gives the protein CASREDRGNYEQYF. Full variable domain (missing parts from reference TRBV2 and TRBJ2-7): EPEVTQTPSHQVTQMGQEVILRCVPISNHLYFYWYRQILGQKVEFLVSFYNNEISEKSEIFDDQFSVERPDGSNFTLKIRSTKLEDSAMYFCASREDRGNYEQYFGPGTRLTVT.